Below, one T cell receptor beta chain is given with its context. The specificity of this receptor is unknown. No much larger clone is present one base from it, and per-base qualities are unavailable. The sample comes from a study of shared T cell receptors in the human thymus (TCRdb year 2021). As for the study more broadly: The study investigated the way shared, self-reactive T-cell receptor alpha chains are produced in the human thymus.

Taken from cysteine to phenylalanine, the CDR3 has 14 residues. Only CDR3 DNA remains: 42 bases, in frame from the first base. As encoded in the germline V gene, CDR1 is SQVTM while CDR2 is ANQGSEA. V loses 3 bases, J loses 7 bases, and the germline ends lie 15 bases apart. Library preparation was by the immunoSEQ multiplex PCR assay. Here the immuneACCESS table is served through TCRdb, limited to in-frame sequences with V and J called. Missing clones are a known gap in these copies; in checked studies unresolved V genes cover under half, and the rest lacks a known reason. Present in this sample are 500,000 to 750,000 clones, 70% to 90% of which were seen just once. Together, the top ten hold approximately 0.011% of the sample. Separately, the same data were catalogued under a study of human thymus T cells. As described in the second report: In Finland, the donors were immunologically healthy infants who were having open corrective cardiac surgery for congenital heart defects. Thymus tissue was collected as surgical resects that were removed during corrective cardiac surgery. V and J gene segment usage appeared biased in both thymic and peripheral blood repertoires. The related research reported highly overlapping thymic TCR repertoires among unrelated individuals. The study characterized TCR alpha and beta repertoires from under ten infant thymus samples and a few related peripheral blood samples. The infant donors were about 7 to 250 days old, and the cohort included five to seven males and two females. Thymocytes were released mechanically from tissue and stored at -70 °C as pellets of 10-30 million cells. A QIAsymphony instrument was used to extract genomic DNA from the frozen cell pellets. The immunoSEQ multiplex PCR assay was used to amplify the TCRB and TCRAD loci from a standardized quantity of quality-controlled genomic DNA. The V(D)J region was spanned by amplicons of a length sufficient to cover the CDR3 and to identify V and J genes. Amplicon sequencing was performed on an Illumina platform through the commercial immunoSEQ service. Primer bias and sequencing errors were corrected as previously described, and TCRAD and TCRB were defined on the basis of the IMGT database. Analysis of the repertoires was done with immunoSEQ Analyzer 3.0 and VDJTools and included basic statistics, V/J segment usage, diversity estimates, rarefaction and pairwise overlap. Diversity was estimated with Chao1, ChaoE, Efron-Thisted, Shannon and inverse Simpson indices, and also on datasets down-sampled to the smallest sample. Repertoire overlap was assessed by strict matching of CDR3 nucleotide sequence, V gene and J gene, and clustering was done by Jaccard-based multidimensional scaling. Thymus samples yielded on average about 810,000 unique TCRB clonotypes, compared with around 91,000 from blood samples.

Sequenced sample: thymocytes. The receptor chain draws on TRBV29-1 and TRBJ2-2; TRBD2 could be the D gene, as 6 bases match. The receptor's source is a boy younger than two with a congenital heart defect. Donor details come from another sample of the same person, matched by shared clones. In nucleotide form, the sequence is TGCAGCGTTGATTTTACGGGAGTGGGCGGGGAGCTGTTTTTT. It encodes CSVDFTGVGGELFF.